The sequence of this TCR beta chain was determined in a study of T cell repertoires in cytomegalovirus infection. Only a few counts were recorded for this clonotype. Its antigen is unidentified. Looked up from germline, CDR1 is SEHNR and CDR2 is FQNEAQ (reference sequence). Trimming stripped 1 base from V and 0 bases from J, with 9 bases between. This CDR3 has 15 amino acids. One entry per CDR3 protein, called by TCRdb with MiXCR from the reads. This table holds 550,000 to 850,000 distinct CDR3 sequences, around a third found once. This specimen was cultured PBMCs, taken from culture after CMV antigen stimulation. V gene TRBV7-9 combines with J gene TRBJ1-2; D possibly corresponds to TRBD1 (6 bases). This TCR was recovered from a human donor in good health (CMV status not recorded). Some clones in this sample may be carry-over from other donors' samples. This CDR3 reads CASSLGTATNYGYTF. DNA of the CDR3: TGTGCCAGCAGCTTAGGGACAGCCACTAACTATGGCTACACCTTC.